The 13 T cell receptor beta chains presented below share a single source sample, sequenced in a study of breast tumors, draining lymph nodes, adjacent tissues. Breast cancer patients provided tissue from their axillary draining lymph nodes. One entry per CDR3 protein, called by TCRdb with MiXCR from the multiplex PCR reads. The sample shows some 170,000 distinct CDR3 sequences, around 35% of them seen only once. The sample comprised axillary lymph node tissue. All receptors come from a female donor with breast cancer. Some clones in this sample may be carry-over from other donors' samples.

Many counts were recorded for this clonotype. The chain uses TRBV24-1 and TRBJ2-3, with D unclear. The germline CDR1 and CDR2 sequences are KGHDR and SFDVKD. V lost 9 bases and J lost 0, with 9 bases in between. This CDR3 has 13 amino acids. CDR3 coding DNA: TGTGCCACCGGGTCCGGTAGCACAGATACGCAGTATTTT. Translation: CATGSGSTDTQYF.

Concerning this clonotype itself: This may arise from a read error, as a much more abundant clone is one base away. The chain is built from TRBV9 and TRBJ2-1; 7 bases align to TRBD2. This CDR3 is built from 14 residues. Per the germline V gene, CDR1 is SGDLS and CDR2 is YYNGEE. CDR3 loop: CASSGIAGLNEQSF. The CDR3 bases are TGTGCCAGCAGCGGCATAGCGGGTCTCAATGAGCAGTCCTTC.

The chain employs TRBV18 and TRBJ1-1, with D possibly matching TRBD1 (6 bases). Trimming stripped 0 bases from V and 3 bases from J, with 11 bases between. The germline V gene has CDR1 KGHSH and CDR2 LQKENI. The CDR3 has 15 amino acids. CDR3 DNA sequence: TGTGCCAGCTCACCACCCACAGGGTGGGACACTGAAGCTTTCTTT. Translation gives CASSPPTGWDTEAFF. Drawing the rest from reference TRBV18 and TRBJ1-1, the complete variable domain is NAGVMQNPRHLVRRRGQEARLRCSPMKGHSHVYWYRQLPEEGLKFMVYLQKENIIDESGMPKERFSAEFPKEGPSILRIQQVVRGDSAAYFCASSPPTGWDTEAFFGQGTRLTVV.

The chain uses TRBV7-9 and TRBJ2-7, with D maybe TRBD1 (6 bases). Deletions cut 3 bases from V and 4 bases from J, with 10 bases between. Germline assignment: CDR1 SEHNR and CDR2 FQNEAQ (reference sequence). The CDR3 extends over 13 amino acids. The CDR3 loop reads CASSFGRGYEQYF. The DNA for the CDR3 is TGTGCCAGCAGCTTTGGCAGGGGATACGAGCAGTACTTC.

This clonotype was picked up many times. The rearrangement joins TRBV12-3 or TRBV12-4 to TRBJ1-3; no definite D call. V shed 1 base and J shed 2 bases, with 6 bases lying between them. This CDR3 contains 14 residues. Written as DNA, the CDR3 is TGTGCCAGCAGTTTAGACCCCCCTGGAAACACCATATATTTT. It codes for CASSLDPPGNTIYF.

This clonotype was picked up many times. J is TRBJ1-2 and V is TRBV29-1; D call uncertain. Germline CDR1 SQVTM, CDR2 ANQGSEA. Trimming cost V 0 bases and J 0 bases, with 11 bases left between them. The CDR3 runs to 15 residues. CDR3 in DNA: TGCAGCGTTGAAGATTCGGCCCCCTCTAACTATGGCTACACCTTC. This sequence encodes CSVEDSAPSNYGYTF. Supplemented by reference TRBV29-1 and TRBJ1-2, the full variable domain reads SAVISQKPSRDICQRGTSLTIQCQVDSQVTMMFWYRQQPGQSLTLIATANQGSEATYESGFVIDKFPISRPNLTFSTLTVSNMSPEDSSIYLCSVEDSAPSNYGYTFGSGTRLTVV.

On this clonotype itself: Given a much more abundant clone one base away, this may be a read error. The genes are TRBV6-5 and TRBJ2-5; 7 nucleotides line up with TRBD2. The CDR3 covers 16 residues. Germline CDR1 MNHEY, CDR2 SVGAGI. V lost 5 bases and J lost 2; bases outside the gene matches: 11. In DNA, the CDR3 is TGTGCCAGCAGTCGCTTGGCGGTGGGGGGGCAAGAGACCCAGTACTTC. As protein: CASSRLAVGGQETQYF.

Of note for this clonotype: This is likely a read error, given that the CDR3 carries no conserved phenylalanine or tryptophan at its end. The CDR3 nucleotides are TGTGCCAGCGGCCGGGGGCGGAATGAGCAGTTCCTC. This sequence encodes CASGRGRNEQFL. The J gene is TRBJ2-1, the V gene TRBV6-5; D is possibly TRBD1 or TRBD2 (6 bases each). There are 12 residues in the CDR3. The germline V and J ends were trimmed by 8 bases and 7 bases, with 12 bases remaining between them. Germline assignment: CDR1 MNHEY and CDR2 SVGAGI.

There are a few counts of this clonotype. This chain links TRBV4-1 with TRBJ1-1; no clear D gene. The V end lost 6 bases, the J end lost 1 base, and 12 bases lay between the germline ends. Germline CDR1 reads MGHRA; CDR2 reads YSYEKL. CDR3 length: 14 residues. This CDR3 reads CASRLSKSNTEAFF. In DNA form, the CDR3 reads TGCGCCAGCAGGCTTTCTAAGTCGAACACTGAAGCTTTCTTT.

About this clonotype: One junction end disagrees with the germline gene, perhaps due to a read error. The rearrangement links TRBV6-1 to TRBJ2-7; D unclear. CDR1 and CDR2 (germline): MNHNS, SASEGT. CDR3 length equals 12 residues. As DNA, the CDR3 is TGTGCCAGCAGTGCCAGCTCCTACGAGCGGTACTTC. Translated, it gives CASSASSYERYF.

The V gene is TRBV6-6, the J gene TRBJ1-5; 7 bases map to TRBD1. Germline CDR1 MNHNY, CDR2 SVGAGI (reference sequence). Trimming cost V 8 bases and J 7 bases; bases outside gene matches: 8. The CDR3 is 13 residues long. The CDR3 sequence: CASADRSGQPQHF. CDR3 bases: TGTGCCAGCGCGGACAGGTCAGGCCAGCCCCAGCATTTT.

Concerning this clonotype: Lacking the conserved final phenylalanine or tryptophan, this CDR3 likely reflects a read error. The limits of the CDR3 on the DNA are not certain, so only TCRdb's listed CDR3 is given. V and J are TRBV27 and TRBJ1-4. The germline gives CDR1 MNHEY, CDR2 SMNVEV (reference sequence). A total of 10 residues make up the CDR3, ends included. The CDR3 sequence: CASSSGGRNY.

At least ten counts were recorded for this clonotype. This rearrangement joins TRBV11-2 to TRBJ2-7; 9 bases align to TRBD1. The junction had 9 bases not matched to a gene; V was cut back by 0 bases and J by 0 bases. Germline V gene lookup returns CDR1 SGHAT and CDR2 FQNNGV. CDR3 length equals 18 residues. CDR3 region: CASSLESGQGTFSYEQYF. The CDR3 DNA reads TGTGCCAGCAGCTTAGAATCGGGACAGGGAACTTTCTCCTACGAGCAGTACTTC.